This is a list of T cell receptor beta chains from one sample in a study of CD8 T cells in Susac syndrome. TCRdb itself ran the immunoSEQ multiplex PCR reads through MiXCR, one entry per CDR3 protein. Of 150,000 to 200,000 distinct CDR3 sequences in the sample, roughly nine tenths are singletons; the top ten hold about 0.1%. Source material: CD4+ T cells from PBMCs. The receptors stem from a human donor with Susac syndrome. The CDR3 runs from the conserved cysteine through the conserved F or W. Fields, in order: V gene, J gene, clone size, D gene, CDR3 DNA, CDR3 protein. The D gene is left open where the match is weak. Only part of the rows carry a size: once, few, many, or a class if the clone is expanded.

>TRBV2|TRBJ1-2|NA|NA
TGTGCCAGCAGTGTTCTGGGTCGGGACTATGGCTACACCTTC
CASSVLGRDYGYTF
>TRBV20-1|TRBJ2-1|NA|TRBD2
TGCAGTGCGCATACTAGCGGGAGTTACAATGAGCAGTTCTTC
CSAHTSGSYNEQFF
>TRBV3-1|TRBJ2-1|once|NA
TGTGCCAGCAGCCAACGGATTGGGGAGCAGTTCTTC
CASSQRIGEQFF
>TRBV19|TRBJ1-6|NA|TRBD1
TGTGCCAGTAGTATGGTTACAGGGGAGGCACCCCTCCACTTT
CASSMVTGEAPLHF
>TRBV5-4|TRBJ2-1|NA|NA
TGTGCCAGCAGCCAGCCGGGGAGCTCCTACAATGAGCAGTTCTTC
CASSQPGSSYNEQFF
>TRBV28|TRBJ1-5|NA|NA
TGTGCCAGCAGGAATACAGGGAGTCAGCCCCAGCATTTT
CASRNTGSQPQHF
>TRBV14|TRBJ1-1|NA|NA
TGTGCCAGCAGCCAACTCGGGACTTTTGAAGCTTTCTTT
CASSQLGTFEAFF
>TRBV19|TRBJ1-6|NA|NA
TGTGCCAGTAGTATCCTGCCGGGGCCGAATTCACCCCTCCACTTT
CASSILPGPNSPLHF
>TRBV7-9|TRBJ2-3|NA|TRBD2
TGTGCCAGCATCTTAGCGGGGGGGCAAACAGATACGCAGTATTTT
CASILAGGQTDTQYF
>TRBV11-2|TRBJ1-2|few|NA
TGTGCCAGCAGCTTAGAAACAGGAACAAACTATGGCTACACCTTC
CASSLETGTNYGYTF
>TRBV3-1|TRBJ2-7|NA|TRBD2
TGTGCCAGCAGCCAAGAATCCTTAGCGGGGGAGTACTTC
CASSQESLAGEYF
>TRBV6-5|TRBJ2-7|NA|NA
TGTGCCAGCAGTCCCGGGGGCCTAGGATTGGAGTACTTC
CASSPGGLGLEYF
>TRBV20-1|TRBJ1-2|NA|NA
TGCAGTGCTAGAGCTACAGGGTATGGCTACACCTTC
CSARATGYGYTF
>TRBV4-3|TRBJ2-7|NA|TRBD2
TGCGCCAGCAGCCAAGGGACTAGCGGCACCTACGAGCAGTACTTC
CASSQGTSGTYEQYF
>TRBV7-9|TRBJ2-7|NA|NA
TGTGCCAGCAGCTCGAGACAGGTCTACGAGCAGTACTTC
CASSSRQVYEQYF
>TRBV20-1|TRBJ1-3|NA|NA
TGCAGTGCTAGGGCTAAGGGAAGCTCTGGAAACACCATATATTTT
CSARAKGSSGNTIYF
>TRBV29-1|TRBJ1-2|NA|TRBD1
TGCAGCGTTGGAGGGACAGGGGGTCCGGGCTATGGCTACACCTTC
CSVGGTGGPGYGYTF
>TRBV27|TRBJ2-7|NA|TRBD1
TGTGCCAGCAGTTCCACAGGGGCGGAGCAGTACTTC
CASSSTGAEQYF
>TRBV5-4|TRBJ1-1|NA|NA
TGTGCCAGCAGCTCGTCCCCCAGGGCAGGAAACACTGAAGCTTTCTTT
CASSSSPRAGNTEAFF
>TRBV15|TRBJ1-4|NA|NA
TGTGCCACCAGCAGAGTAGGGGCGGGGGATGAAAAACTGTTTTTT
CATSRVGAGDEKLFF
>TRBV3-1|TRBJ2-3|NA|NA
TGTGCCAGCAGCCGAAGATCGGGACAAATCACAGATACGCAGTATTTT
CASSRRSGQITDTQYF
>TRBV6-1|TRBJ1-5|NA|NA
TGTGCCAGCAGAATGGGATTTAATCAGCCCCAGCATTTT
CASRMGFNQPQHF
>TRBV20-1|TRBJ2-2|NA|TRBD1
TGCAGTGCTGACAGGGGAGTTAACACCGGGGAGCTGTTTTTT
CSADRGVNTGELFF
>TRBV4-1|TRBJ2-7|NA|TRBD2
TGCGCCAGCAGCCAACAATCCGGGCGGGGGGTTTCCTACGAGCAGTACTTC
CASSQQSGRGVSYEQYF
>TRBV6-1|TRBJ1-5|once|NA
TGTGCCAGCAGACCGACATCATTTAGCAATCAGCCCCAGCATTTT
CASRPTSFSNQPQHF
>TRBV4-1|TRBJ1-2|NA|NA
TGCGCCAGCAGCCCCACAGAAGTTGAGGTTGAATATGGCTACACCTTC
CASSPTEVEVEYGYTF
>TRBV11-2|TRBJ2-5|NA|TRBD2
TGTGCCAGCAGCCCGGCCCCTTTCCTTAGCGGGAGCCTGGAGACCCAGTACTTC
CASSPAPFLSGSLETQYF
>TRBV2|TRBJ2-7|NA|NA
TGTGCCAGCTGTTTAAGTCCAGGAAGCTCCTACGAGCAGTACTTC
CASCLSPGSSYEQYF
>TRBV6-1|TRBJ1-2|NA|NA
TGTGCCAGCAGGAGACAGGCCCTTAACTATGGCTACACCTTC
CASRRQALNYGYTF
>TRBV6-1|TRBJ1-1|NA|NA
TGTGCCAGCACTCGGAACACTAACACTGAAGCTTTCTTT
CASTRNTNTEAFF
>TRBV10-3|TRBJ1-1|NA|NA
TGTGCCATCAGTGAGGGTAGAGGGATGAACACTGAAGCTTTCTTT
CAISEGRGMNTEAFF
>TRBV7-2|TRBJ1-5|NA|NA
TGTGCCAGCAGCTCCCACCCTGTCACCGTCAATCAGCCCCAGCATTTT
CASSSHPVTVNQPQHF
>TRBV30|TRBJ1-2|NA|TRBD1
TGTGCCTGGAGTATTACAGGGGTCAGCTATGGCTACACCTTC
CAWSITGVSYGYTF
>TRBV7-9|TRBJ2-5|NA|TRBD2
TGTGCCAGCAGAACGAGCGGGGGGGAAGAGACCCAGTACTTC
CASRTSGGEETQYF
>TRBV4-1|TRBJ2-7|NA|TRBD2
TGCGCCAGCAGCCCGAGCGGGGGCGGCAACTCCTACGAGCAGTACTTC
CASSPSGGGNSYEQYF
>TRBV27|TRBJ2-2|NA|TRBD2
TGTGCCAGCATAGGCGGGAGTTCCGGGGAGCTGTTTTTT
CASIGGSSGELFF
>TRBV29-1|TRBJ2-1|once|NA
TGCAGCGTTGAAGGCCCCCCGTACACCAAATACAATGAGCAGTTCTTC
CSVEGPPYTKYNEQFF
>TRBV14|TRBJ2-1|NA|NA
TGTGCCAGCAGCCAAGAAGGGAACGGTACCTACAATGAGCAGTTCTTC
CASSQEGNGTYNEQFF
>TRBV7-9|TRBJ1-2|NA|NA
TGTGCCAGCAGCCCTAGTTCTGTAAGGGTCGAAGGCTACACCTTC
CASSPSSVRVEGYTF
>TRBV3-1|TRBJ2-5|once|NA
TGTGCCAGCAGCCAAGATAGGAACGGGGCTTGGAAGGGACAAGAGACCCAGTACTTC
CASSQDRNGAWKGQETQYF
>TRBV6-5|TRBJ2-5|NA|TRBD1
TGTGCCAGCAGAATACAGGGGGGCGAGACCCAGTACTTC
CASRIQGGETQYF
>TRBV2|TRBJ1-2|once|NA
TGTGCCAGCCAGGAGGTCGGGGACTATGGCTACACCTTC
CASQEVGDYGYTF
>TRBV5-1|TRBJ2-3|NA|TRBD2
TGCGCCAGCAGCTTGATGTCGGGGGGGGCAGATACGCAGTATTTT
CASSLMSGGADTQYF
>TRBV2|TRBJ2-5|NA|NA
TGTGCCAGCAGAGACCAAGAGACCCAGTACTTC
CASRDQETQYF
>TRBV19|TRBJ2-7|once|NA
TGTGCCAGTAGTATAGTACCGGGGGAGCAGTACTTC
CASSIVPGEQYF
>TRBV5-1|TRBJ1-2|NA|NA
TGCGCCAGCAGCTTGCAATCCCATGGCTACACCTTC
CASSLQSHGYTF
>TRBV29-1|TRBJ2-7|NA|NA
TGCAGCGTCGCAACCTACGAGCAGTACTTC
CSVATYEQYF
>TRBV3-1|TRBJ1-2|NA|NA
TGTGCCAGCAGCGACCGGGACCGACCCTCGGGAGGCTACACCTTC
CASSDRDRPSGGYTF